The rows below give T cell receptor beta chains drawn from one sample of a study of CD8+ T cells in alopecia areata. TCRdb's copy holds only in-frame clones and misses some; the assay was immunoSEQ multiplex PCR. The sample yields about 200,000 clones, roughly 60% seen once. Sample: CD4+ T cells sorted from blood, taken at week 24, from a patient treated with tofacitinib. All receptors derive from a human donor with alopecia areata. Both conserved end residues are part of each CDR3. Fields, in order: V gene, D gene, clone size, J gene, CDR3 protein, CDR3 DNA. A D gene is named only where the DNA matches it firmly. Size is omitted from some rows. Given values are once, few, many or a class for expanded clones.

>TRBV14|.|.|TRBJ2-7
CASSQDSTQTGTTYEQYF
TGTGCCAGCAGCCAAGATAGTACCCAGACAGGAACCACCTACGAGCAGTACTTC
>TRBV23-1|TRBD1|.|TRBJ2-1
CASSQSVSSGTGGGDEQFF
TGCGCCAGCAGTCAATCGGTCTCATCGGGGACAGGGGGCGGCGATGAGCAGTTCTTC
>TRBV18|.|.|TRBJ2-7
CASSPTGHEQYF
TGTGCCAGCTCACCAACGGGGCACGAGCAGTACTTC
>TRBV13|TRBD2|.|TRBJ2-7
CASSAETSGNSYEQYF
TGTGCCAGCAGCGCCGAGACTAGCGGAAATTCCTACGAGCAGTACTTC
>TRBV4-3|TRBD1|.|TRBJ2-2
CASSWDRGHTGELFF
TGCGCCAGCAGTTGGGACAGGGGGCACACCGGGGAGCTGTTTTTT
>TRBV12-5|.|.|TRBJ2-1
CASGLGSGGLNEQFF
TGTGCTAGTGGTTTGGGGAGCGGAGGGCTGAATGAGCAGTTCTTC
>TRBV7-9|.|.|TRBJ2-5
CASSPGEYQETQYF
TGTGCCAGCAGCCCGGGGGAGTACCAAGAGACCCAGTACTTC
>TRBV6-5|.|.|TRBJ1-1
CASSYQGLNTEAFF
TGTGCCAGCAGTTACCAGGGCTTAAACACTGAAGCTTTCTTT
>TRBV6-5|.|few|TRBJ2-5
CASSHGQTQYF
TGTGCCAGCAGCCACGGGCAGACCCAGTACTTC
>TRBV29-1|.|.|TRBJ2-5
CSVDSETQYF
TGCAGCGTTGACTCGGAGACCCAGTACTTC
>TRBV5-6|.|.|TRBJ2-7
CASSLGSVHSYEQYF
TGTGCCAGCAGCTTGGGAAGCGTTCACTCCTACGAGCAGTACTTC
>TRBV7-9|.|.|TRBJ1-5
CASSLEIQPQHF
TGTGCCAGCAGCTTAGAGATTCAGCCCCAGCATTTT
>TRBV10-3|.|few|TRBJ2-5
CAISGSRGGETQYF
TGTGCCATCTCCGGCAGCAGGGGGGGAGAGACCCAGTACTTC
>TRBV2|.|.|TRBJ1-1
CASRQQGNTEAFF
TGTGCCAGCAGGCAACAAGGAAACACTGAAGCTTTCTTT
>TRBV7-9|.|.|TRBJ1-2
CASSRDGNYGYTF
TGTGCCAGCAGCCGGGACGGTAACTATGGCTACACCTTC
>TRBV9|.|.|TRBJ2-7
CASSVQARAYEQYF
TGTGCCAGCAGCGTCCAGGCGCGGGCCTACGAGCAGTACTTC
>TRBV5-1|.|.|TRBJ2-5
CASSLVGSETPETQYF
TGCGCCAGCAGCTTGGTGGGTAGCGAGACTCCAGAGACCCAGTACTTC
>TRBV7-2|.|.|TRBJ2-5
CASSLAGFPRETQYF
TGTGCCAGCAGCTTAGCTGGGTTTCCCAGAGAGACCCAGTACTTC
>TRBV19|.|.|TRBJ2-7
CASSSLGGTISYEQYF
TGTGCCAGTAGTAGCTTGGGGGGAACCATCTCCTACGAGCAGTACTTC
>TRBV25-1|.|.|TRBJ2-1
CASSGYRENNEQFF
TGTGCCAGCAGTGGTTACAGGGAGAACAATGAGCAGTTCTTC
>TRBV28|TRBD2|.|TRBJ2-3
CASSAGLAGGWSTDTQYF
TGTGCCAGCAGTGCGGGACTAGCGGGAGGGTGGAGCACAGATACGCAGTATTTT
>TRBV5-1|.|few|TRBJ2-3
CASSSDLDTQYF
TGCGCCAGCAGCTCGGACTTAGATACGCAGTATTTT
>TRBV15|.|.|TRBJ2-5
CATSRRPEETQYF
TGTGCCACCAGCAGGAGGCCCGAAGAGACCCAGTACTTC
>TRBV10-2|.|few|TRBJ2-5
CASSGRPRETQYF
TGCGCCAGCAGTGGCCGGCCCAGGGAGACCCAGTACTTC
>TRBV29-1|TRBD2|.|TRBJ2-3
CSVIAGGGNTQYF
TGCAGCGTAATAGCGGGAGGGGGAAATACGCAGTATTTT
>TRBV2|TRBD1|.|TRBJ2-5
CASRRDRRETQYF
TGTGCCAGCAGAAGGGACAGGCGGGAGACCCAGTACTTC
>TRBV19|.|few|TRBJ1-1
CASRAMGTEAFF
TGTGCCAGTCGGGCCATGGGGACTGAAGCTTTCTTT
>TRBV5-1|TRBD1|.|TRBJ1-1
CASSLRDRGSHTEAFF
TGCGCCAGCAGCTTAAGGGACAGGGGATCACACACTGAAGCTTTCTTT
>TRBV2|.|.|TRBJ2-2
CASSGGPRNTGELFF
TGTGCCAGCAGTGGGGGTCCAAGGAACACCGGGGAGCTGTTTTTT
>TRBV30|.|.|TRBJ1-2
CAWSTNYGYTF
TGTGCCTGGAGCACGAACTATGGCTACACCTTC
>TRBV30|.|.|TRBJ1-1
CAWSWTANTEAFF
TGTGCCTGGAGTTGGACAGCGAACACTGAAGCTTTCTTT